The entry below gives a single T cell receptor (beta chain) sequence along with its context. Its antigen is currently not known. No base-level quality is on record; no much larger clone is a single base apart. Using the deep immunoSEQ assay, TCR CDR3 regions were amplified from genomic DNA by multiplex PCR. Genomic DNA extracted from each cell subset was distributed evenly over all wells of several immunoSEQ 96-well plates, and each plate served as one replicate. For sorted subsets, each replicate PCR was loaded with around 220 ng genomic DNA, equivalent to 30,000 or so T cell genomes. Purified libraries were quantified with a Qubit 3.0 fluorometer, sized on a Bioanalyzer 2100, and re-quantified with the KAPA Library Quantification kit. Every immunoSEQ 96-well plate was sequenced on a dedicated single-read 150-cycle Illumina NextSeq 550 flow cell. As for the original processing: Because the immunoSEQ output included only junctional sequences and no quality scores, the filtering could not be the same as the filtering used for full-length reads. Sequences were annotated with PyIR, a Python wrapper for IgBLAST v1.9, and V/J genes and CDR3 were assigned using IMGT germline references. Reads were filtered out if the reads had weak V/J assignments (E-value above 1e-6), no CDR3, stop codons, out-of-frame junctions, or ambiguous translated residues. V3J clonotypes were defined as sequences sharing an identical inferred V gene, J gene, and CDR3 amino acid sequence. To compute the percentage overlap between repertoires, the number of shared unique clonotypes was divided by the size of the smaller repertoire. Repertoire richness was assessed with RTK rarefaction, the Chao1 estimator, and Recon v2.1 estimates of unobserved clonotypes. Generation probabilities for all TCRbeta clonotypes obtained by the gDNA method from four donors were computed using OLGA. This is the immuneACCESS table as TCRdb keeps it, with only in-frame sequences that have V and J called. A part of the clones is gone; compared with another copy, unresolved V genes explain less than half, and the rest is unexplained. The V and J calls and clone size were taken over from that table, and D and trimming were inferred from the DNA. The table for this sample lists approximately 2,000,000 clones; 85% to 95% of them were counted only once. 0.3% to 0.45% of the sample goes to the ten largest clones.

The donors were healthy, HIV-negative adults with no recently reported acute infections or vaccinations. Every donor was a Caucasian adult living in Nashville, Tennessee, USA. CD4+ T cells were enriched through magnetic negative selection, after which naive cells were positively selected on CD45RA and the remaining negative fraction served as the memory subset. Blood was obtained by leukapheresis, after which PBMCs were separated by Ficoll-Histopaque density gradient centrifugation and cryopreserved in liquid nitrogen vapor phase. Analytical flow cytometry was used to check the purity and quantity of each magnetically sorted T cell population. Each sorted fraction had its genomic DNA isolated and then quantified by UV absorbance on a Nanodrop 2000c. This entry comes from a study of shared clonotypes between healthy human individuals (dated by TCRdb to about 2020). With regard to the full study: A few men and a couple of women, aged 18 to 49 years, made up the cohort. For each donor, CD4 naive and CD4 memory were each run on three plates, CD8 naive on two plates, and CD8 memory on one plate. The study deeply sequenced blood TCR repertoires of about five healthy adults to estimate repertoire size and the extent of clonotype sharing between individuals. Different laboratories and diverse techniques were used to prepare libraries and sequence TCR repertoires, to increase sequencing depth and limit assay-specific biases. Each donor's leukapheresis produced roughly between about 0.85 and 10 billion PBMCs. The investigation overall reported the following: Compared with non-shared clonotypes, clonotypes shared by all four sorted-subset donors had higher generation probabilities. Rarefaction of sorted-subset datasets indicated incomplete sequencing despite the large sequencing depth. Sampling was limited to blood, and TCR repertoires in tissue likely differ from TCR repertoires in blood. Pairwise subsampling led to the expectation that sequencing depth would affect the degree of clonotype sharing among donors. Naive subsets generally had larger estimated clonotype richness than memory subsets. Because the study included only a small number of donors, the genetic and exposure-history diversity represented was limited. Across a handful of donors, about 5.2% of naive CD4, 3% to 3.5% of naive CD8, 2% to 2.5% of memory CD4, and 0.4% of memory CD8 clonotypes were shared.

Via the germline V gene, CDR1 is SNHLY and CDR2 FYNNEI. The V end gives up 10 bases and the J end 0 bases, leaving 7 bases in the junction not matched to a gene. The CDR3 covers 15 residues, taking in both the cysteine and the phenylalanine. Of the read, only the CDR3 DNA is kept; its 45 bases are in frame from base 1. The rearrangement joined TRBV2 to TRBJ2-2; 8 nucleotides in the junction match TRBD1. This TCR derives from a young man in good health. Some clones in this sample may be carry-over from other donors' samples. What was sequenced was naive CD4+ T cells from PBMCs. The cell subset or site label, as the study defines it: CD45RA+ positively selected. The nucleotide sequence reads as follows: TGTGCCACCCGCTCGGGACAGGCGAACACCGGGGAGCTGTTTTTT. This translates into CATRSGQANTGELFF.